Listed here is a single T cell receptor (beta chain). Its target is not known. This entry comes from a study of identical twins. Study-wide points: A lower insertion count was a feature of abundant cord blood beta clonotypes, with no such feature in memory repertoires.

All donors were healthy, and all were Caucasian. Unmatched junction bases numbered 6, after V lost 4 bases and J lost 3 bases. Germline assignment: CDR1 SGDLS and CDR2 YYNGEE. The CDR3 length is 15 residues. TCRdb passed the 5' RACE reads through MiXCR, listing each CDR3 protein once. The data contain just under 650,000 distinct CDR3 sequences, around 7.4% of them singletons. This same sample was also part of a study on yellow fever vaccine responses in identical twins. As that report states: After vaccination, twins' T cell response reportedly seemed partly convergent, partly personalized.

This clonotype was obtained from a woman younger than 30 in good health. Sequences were obtained from PBMCs. The chain is built from TRBV9 and TRBJ2-7; TRBD2 aligns across 11 bases. The DNA of the CDR3 is TGTGCCAGCAGCCCCCCTAGCGGGAGGCTCTACGAGCAGTACTTC. This codes for CASSPPSGRLYEQYF.